The T cell receptor (beta chain) under discussion was sequenced for a study of blood T cell repertoires in COVID-19. In the study overall: PBMCs, B-cell-depleted T cells, or T cells were the source of the cDNA or gDNA that made up the material.

Germline-derived CDR1 and CDR2 are SGDLS and YYNGEE. The CDR3 sequence is 14 residues long. The V end lost 1 base, the J end lost 0 bases, and 8 bases lay between the germline ends. This clone was seen a single time. Under the authors' procedure: Estimated nucleated cell counts came from reference gene primer amplification. Profiling relied on immunoSEQ multiplex PCR, and the TCRdb table lists in-frame clones only, not all of them. V, J and clone size are taken as reported in that table, and D and trimming were inferred from the DNA itself. The table lists a few hundred thousand clones, around 87% of them singletons.

The sequenced material came from peripheral blood. The rearrangement links TRBV9 to TRBJ2-7; D not certain. The clonotype comes from a man aged 55-75 years with acute or convalescent COVID-19. DNA of the CDR3: TGTGCCAGCAGCGTAAATCCAGACTCCTACGAGCAGTACTTC. Translation: CASSVNPDSYEQYF.